This TCR beta chain was sequenced in a study of Graves' ophthalmopathy and Graves' hyperthyroidism. Scientists amplified the TCR beta CDR3 regions from RNA transcripts. The workflow started with a first-round RT-PCR run with HTBI primers and then moved on to a second-round multiplex PCR. Each CDR3 protein gets one entry after TCRdb re-called the multiplex PCR reads with MiXCR. The sample yields around 40,000 distinct CDR3 sequences, roughly half seen once. The table lists this clonotype with many counts. The CDR3 runs 13 residues. The germline V gene encodes CDR1 SGHRS and CDR2 YFSETQ. V lost 4 bases, J lost 9 bases, and 9 bases stayed unmatched.

V is TRBV5-1 and J is TRBJ2-5; TRBD1 matches at 7 bases. The receptor was isolated from an adult man with Graves' ophthalmopathy. The sample consisted of peripheral blood. Here the CDR3 reads CASSTERRGSQYF. CDR3 in DNA: TGCGCCAGCAGCACCGAGCGCAGGGGGTCCCAGTACTTC.